What follows are 3 T cell receptor beta chains derived from one specimen sequenced in a study of cytomegalovirus exposure and HLA in healthy donors. The PCR contained 60 Vbeta and 13 Jbeta primers. Clones were sequenced by immunoSEQ multiplex PCR, and TCRdb holds only the in-frame ones, with some missing. The sample includes around 150,000 clones, approximately 77% seen only once; the top ten take 4.5% to 6%. Sequenced material: PBMCs. The source is a woman aged 50 to 60 in good health and CMV-seronegative.

The rearrangement links TRBV28 to TRBJ2-3; TRBD1 matches 10 bases. The germline V gene encodes CDR1 MDHEN and CDR2 SYDVKM. CDR3 length: 15 amino acids. Trimming at V came to 6 bases and at J to 6 bases, leaving 9 bases not matched to a gene. The CDR3 spells CASSPDRGRLDTQYF. CDR3 DNA sequence: TGTGCCAGCAGCCCAGACAGGGGGCGCTTGGATACGCAGTATTTT.

The rearrangement links TRBV7-9 to TRBJ1-4; D might be TRBD1 (6 bases). V was clipped by 5 bases and J by 8 bases, with 21 bases between them. The CDR3 has 16 amino acids. In germline, CDR1 is SEHNR, CDR2 FQNEAQ (reference sequence). CDR3 residues: CASSPYIMGAQEKLFF. DNA of the CDR3: TGTGCCAGCAGCCCCTACATAATGGGGGCTCAGGAAAAACTGTTTTTT.

Notes on this clone: Other DNA sequences of this sample code for an identical CDR3. This chain joins TRBV25-1 and TRBJ1-1, with D tentatively TRBD1 (6 bases). V dropped 6 bases and J dropped 3 bases, with 20 bases sitting between them. CDR1 is MGHDK and CDR2 is SYGVNS in the germline V gene. CDR3 length equals 16 residues. The CDR3 sequence is CASRDSDPGGDTEAFF. The CDR3 coding sequence is TGTGCCAGCAGAGACTCGGACCCTGGGGGCGACACTGAAGCTTTCTTT.